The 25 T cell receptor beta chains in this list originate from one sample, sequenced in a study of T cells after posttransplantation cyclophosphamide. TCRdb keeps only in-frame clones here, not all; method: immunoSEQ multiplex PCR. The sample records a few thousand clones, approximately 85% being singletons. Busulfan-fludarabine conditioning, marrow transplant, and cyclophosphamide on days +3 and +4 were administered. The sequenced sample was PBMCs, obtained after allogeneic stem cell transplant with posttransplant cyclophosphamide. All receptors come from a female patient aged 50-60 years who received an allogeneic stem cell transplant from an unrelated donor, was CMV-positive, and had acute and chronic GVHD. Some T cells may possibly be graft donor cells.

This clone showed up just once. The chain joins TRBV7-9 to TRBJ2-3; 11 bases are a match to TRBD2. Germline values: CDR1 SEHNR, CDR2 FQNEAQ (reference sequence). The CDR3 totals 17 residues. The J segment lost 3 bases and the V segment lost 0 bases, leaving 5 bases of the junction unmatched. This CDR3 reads CASSLALAGVETDTQYF. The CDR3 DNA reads TGTGCCAGCAGCTTAGCACTAGCGGGAGTTGAGACAGATACGCAGTATTTT. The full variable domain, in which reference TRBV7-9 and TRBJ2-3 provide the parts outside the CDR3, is DTGVSQNPRHKITKRGQNVTFRCDPISEHNRLYWYRQTLGQGPEFLTYFQNEAQLEKSRLLSDRFSAERPKGSFSTLEIQRTEQGDSAMYLCASSLALAGVETDTQYFGPGTRLTVL.

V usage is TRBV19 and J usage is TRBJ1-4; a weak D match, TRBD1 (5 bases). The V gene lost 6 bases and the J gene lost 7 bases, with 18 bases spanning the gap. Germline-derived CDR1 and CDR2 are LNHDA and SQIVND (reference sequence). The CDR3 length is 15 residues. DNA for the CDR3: TGTGCCAGTAGGGAGCCAAGCAATCAGGGTGAAAAACTGTTTTTT. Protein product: CASREPSNQGEKLFF.

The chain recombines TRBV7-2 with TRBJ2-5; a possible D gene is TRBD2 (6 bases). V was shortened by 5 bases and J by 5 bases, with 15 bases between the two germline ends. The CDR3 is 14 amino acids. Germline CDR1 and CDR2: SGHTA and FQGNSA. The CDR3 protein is CASSPYRAGETQYF. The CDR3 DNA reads TGTGCCAGCAGCCCCTACCGCGCGGGGGAGACCCAGTACTTC.

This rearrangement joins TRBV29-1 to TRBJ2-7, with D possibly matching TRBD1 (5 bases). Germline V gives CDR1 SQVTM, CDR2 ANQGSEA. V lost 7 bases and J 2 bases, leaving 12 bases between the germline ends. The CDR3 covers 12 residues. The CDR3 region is CSGASDTYEQYF. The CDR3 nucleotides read TGCAGCGGAGCCTCGGACACCTACGAGCAGTACTTC.

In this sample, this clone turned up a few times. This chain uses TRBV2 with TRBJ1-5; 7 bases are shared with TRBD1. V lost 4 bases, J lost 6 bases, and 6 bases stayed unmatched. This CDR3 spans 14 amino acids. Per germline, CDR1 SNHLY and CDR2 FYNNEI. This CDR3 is CASSVDRVRQPQHF. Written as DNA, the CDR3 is TGTGCCAGCAGTGTAGACAGGGTTCGTCAGCCCCAGCATTTT.

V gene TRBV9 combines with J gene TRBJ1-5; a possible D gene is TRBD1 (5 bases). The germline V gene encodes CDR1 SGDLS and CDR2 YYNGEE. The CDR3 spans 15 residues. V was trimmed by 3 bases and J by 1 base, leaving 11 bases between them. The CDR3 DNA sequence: TGTGCCAGCAGCGCCTCCTCAGGGAGCAATCAGCCCCAGCATTTT. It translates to CASSASSGSNQPQHF.

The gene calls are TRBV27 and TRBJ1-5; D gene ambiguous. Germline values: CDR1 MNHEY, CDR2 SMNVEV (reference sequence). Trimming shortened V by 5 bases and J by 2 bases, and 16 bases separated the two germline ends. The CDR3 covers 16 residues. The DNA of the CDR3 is TGTGCCAGCAGTCCTTTTACAGTTAAAGGCAATCAGCCCCAGCATTTT. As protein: CASSPFTVKGNQPQHF.

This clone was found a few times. The chain's CDR3 is CASSQESSNEKLFF. In nucleotides, the CDR3 is TGCGCCAGCAGCCAAGAGTCGAGCAATGAAAAACTGTTTTTT. The rearrangement links TRBV4-1 to TRBJ1-4; D unresolved. The germline CDR1 and CDR2 sequences are MGHRA and YSYEKL. Trimming pared 0 bases from V and 5 bases from J, leaving 7 bases between. This CDR3 region has 14 residues.

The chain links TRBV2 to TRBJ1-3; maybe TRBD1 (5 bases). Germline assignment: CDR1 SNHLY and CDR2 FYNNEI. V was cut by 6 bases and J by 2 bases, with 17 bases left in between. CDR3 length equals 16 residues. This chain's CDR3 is CASSSSQGLPGNTIYF. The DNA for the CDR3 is TGTGCCAGCAGCTCTTCCCAGGGCCTCCCTGGAAACACCATATATTTT.

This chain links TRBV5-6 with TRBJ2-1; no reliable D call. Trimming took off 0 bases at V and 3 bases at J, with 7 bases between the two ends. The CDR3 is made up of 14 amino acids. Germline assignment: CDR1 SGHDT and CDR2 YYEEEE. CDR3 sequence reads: CASSLDRYYNEQFF. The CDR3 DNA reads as TGTGCCAGCAGCTTGGACAGATACTACAATGAGCAGTTCTTC.

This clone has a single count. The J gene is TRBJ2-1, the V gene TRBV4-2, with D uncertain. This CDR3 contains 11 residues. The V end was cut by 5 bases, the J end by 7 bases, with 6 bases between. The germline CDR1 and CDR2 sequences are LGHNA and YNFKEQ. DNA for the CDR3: TGTGCCAGCAGCGGCGGTAATGAGCAGTTCTTC. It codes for CASSGGNEQFF.

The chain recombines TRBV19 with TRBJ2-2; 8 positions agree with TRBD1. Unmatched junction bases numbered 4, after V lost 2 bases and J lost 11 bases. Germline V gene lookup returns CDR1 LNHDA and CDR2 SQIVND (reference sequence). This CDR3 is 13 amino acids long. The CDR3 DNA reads TGTGCCAGTAGTATACAGGGGGCGGTCGAGCTGTTTTTT. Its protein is CASSIQGAVELFF.

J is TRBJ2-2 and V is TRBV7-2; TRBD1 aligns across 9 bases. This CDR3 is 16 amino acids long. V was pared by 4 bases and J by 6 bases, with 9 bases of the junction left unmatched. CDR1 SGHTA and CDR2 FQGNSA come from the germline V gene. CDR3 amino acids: CASSSSGTGLAGELFF. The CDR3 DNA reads TGTGCCAGCAGCTCTTCCGGGACAGGGCTGGCCGGGGAGCTGTTTTTT.

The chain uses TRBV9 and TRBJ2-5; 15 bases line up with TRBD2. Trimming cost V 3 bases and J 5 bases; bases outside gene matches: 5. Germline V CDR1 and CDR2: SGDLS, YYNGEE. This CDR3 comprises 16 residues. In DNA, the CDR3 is TGTGCCAGCAGCGAGGGACTAGCGGGGGGTCGTGAGACCCAGTACTTC. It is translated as CASSEGLAGGRETQYF.

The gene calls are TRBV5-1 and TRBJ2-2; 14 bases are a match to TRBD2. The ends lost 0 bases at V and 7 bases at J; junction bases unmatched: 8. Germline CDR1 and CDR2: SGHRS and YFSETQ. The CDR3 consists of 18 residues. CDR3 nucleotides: TGCGCCAGCAGCTTGGCCCGACTAGCGGGGGGGCGTATCGGGGAGCTGTTTTTT. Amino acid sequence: CASSLARLAGGRIGELFF.

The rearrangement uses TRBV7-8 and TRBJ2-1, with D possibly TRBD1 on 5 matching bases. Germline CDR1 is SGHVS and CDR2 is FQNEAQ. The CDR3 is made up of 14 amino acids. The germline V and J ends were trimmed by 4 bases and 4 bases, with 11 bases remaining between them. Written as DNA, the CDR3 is TGTGCCAGCAGCTCGGACACTCCGTACAATGAGCAGTTCTTC. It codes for CASSSDTPYNEQFF.

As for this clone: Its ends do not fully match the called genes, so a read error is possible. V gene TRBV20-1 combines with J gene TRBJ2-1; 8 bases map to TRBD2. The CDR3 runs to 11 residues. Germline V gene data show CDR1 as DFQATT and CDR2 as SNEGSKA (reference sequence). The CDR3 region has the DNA TGCAGTGCTCGAGTAAGCGGGAGTGGGATCTTC. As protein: CSARVSGSGIF.

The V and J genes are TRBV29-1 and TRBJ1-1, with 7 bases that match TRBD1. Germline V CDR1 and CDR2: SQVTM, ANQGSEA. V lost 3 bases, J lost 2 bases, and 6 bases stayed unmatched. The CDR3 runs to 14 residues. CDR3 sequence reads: CSVDRGVGNTEAFF. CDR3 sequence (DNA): TGCAGCGTTGACAGGGGGGTAGGAAACACTGAAGCTTTCTTT.

CDR3 sequence: CASSNRTSLALEQYF. The DNA of the CDR3 is TGTGCCAGCAGCAACCGGACTAGCTTGGCTCTGGAGCAGTACTTC. The rearrangement uses TRBV7-9 and TRBJ2-7, with 8 bases lining up with TRBD2. The CDR3 is 15 amino acids. From germline, CDR1 is SEHNR and CDR2 FQNEAQ (reference sequence). The V and J ends lost 5 bases and 7 bases, in that order; junction bases with no gene match: 13.

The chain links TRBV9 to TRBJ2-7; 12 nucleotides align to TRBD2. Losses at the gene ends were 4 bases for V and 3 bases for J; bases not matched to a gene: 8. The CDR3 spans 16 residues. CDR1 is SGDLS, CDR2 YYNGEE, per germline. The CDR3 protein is CASSRGGLAGFYEQYF. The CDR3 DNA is TGTGCCAGCAGCAGGGGGGGACTAGCGGGTTTCTACGAGCAGTACTTC. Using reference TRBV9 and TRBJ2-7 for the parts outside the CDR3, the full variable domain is DSGVTQTPKHLITATGQRVTLRCSPRSGDLSVYWYQQSLDQGLQFLIQYYNGEERAKGNILERFSAQQFPDLHSELNLSSLELGDSALYFCASSRGGLAGFYEQYFGPGTRLTVT.

The CDR3 sequence: CASSQNPPVDFQETQYF. The CDR3 DNA sequence: TGCGCCAGCAGCCAAAACCCTCCCGTAGACTTTCAAGAGACCCAGTACTTC. The rearrangement links TRBV4-3 to TRBJ2-5; D not certain. The CDR3 contains 17 residues. Looked up from germline, CDR1 is LGHNA and CDR2 is YSLEER. V lost 2 bases, J lost 2 bases, and 18 bases lay in between.

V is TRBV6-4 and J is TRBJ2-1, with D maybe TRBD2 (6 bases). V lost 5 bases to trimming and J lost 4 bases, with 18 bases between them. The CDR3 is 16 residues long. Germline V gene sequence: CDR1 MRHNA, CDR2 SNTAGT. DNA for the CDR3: TGTGCCAGCAGTCAGGGTCCGACTAGATCTTACAATGAGCAGTTCTTC. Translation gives CASSQGPTRSYNEQFF.

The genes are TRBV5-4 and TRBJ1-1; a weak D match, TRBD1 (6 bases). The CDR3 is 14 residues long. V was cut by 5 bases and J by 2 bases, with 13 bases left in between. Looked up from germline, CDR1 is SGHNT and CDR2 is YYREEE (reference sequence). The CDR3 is CASRPGGANTEAFF. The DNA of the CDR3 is TGTGCCAGCAGACCCGGGGGGGCAAACACTGAAGCTTTCTTT.

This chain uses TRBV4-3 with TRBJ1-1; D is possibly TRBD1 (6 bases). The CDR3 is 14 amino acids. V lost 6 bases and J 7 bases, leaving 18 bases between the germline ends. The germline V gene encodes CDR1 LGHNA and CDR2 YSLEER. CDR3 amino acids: CASSPSRGGGEAFF. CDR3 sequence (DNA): TGCGCCAGCAGTCCCTCTAGGGGGGGTGGTGAAGCTTTCTTT.

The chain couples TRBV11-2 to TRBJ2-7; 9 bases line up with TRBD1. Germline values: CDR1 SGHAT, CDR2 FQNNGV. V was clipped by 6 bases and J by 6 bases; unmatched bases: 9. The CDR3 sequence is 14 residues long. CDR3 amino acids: CASRGRDRAGEQYF. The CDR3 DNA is TGTGCCAGCAGGGGGAGGGACAGGGCTGGCGAGCAGTACTTC.